This T cell receptor (beta chain) was obtained from a study of cytomegalovirus exposure and HLA in healthy donors. Germline values: CDR1 MNHNS, CDR2 SASEGT. V dropped 2 bases and J dropped 4 bases, with 18 bases sitting between them. This CDR3 has 17 residues. Worth noting for this clone: Its antigen is not known.

Notes on the study in general: Three of the chains that were CMV-associated were confirmed in vitro to be specific for CMV antigens.

The PCR ran on 60 Vbeta and 13 Jbeta primers. Produced via immunoSEQ multiplex PCR; TCRdb's table is partial and in-frame only. This table holds about 120,000 clones, about 74% found once. The sequencing input was PBMCs. This rearrangement joins TRBV6-1 to TRBJ1-5; unclear D gene. The sequence was collected from a female donor in good health and CMV-seronegative. The CDR3 sequence: CASSEPAGGRVNQPQHF. The CDR3 DNA sequence: TGTGCCAGCAGTGAACCCGCGGGTGGGCGAGTAAATCAGCCCCAGCATTTT.